The TCR beta chain described here comes from a study of a mutant IDH1 vaccine in newly diagnosed glioma (dated by TCRdb to the early 2020s). For the wider study: Across visits V03 through V10, patients got a total of eight vaccinations, given in weeks 1, 3, 5, 7, 11, 15, 19 and 23. Prior to enrollment, standard therapy consisting of radiotherapy alone, temozolomide alone, or radiochemotherapy with temozolomide had been administered to patients, with the combination being received by most patients. In the chemotherapy-containing groups, vaccination started alongside temozolomide cycles, whereas in patients who had radiotherapy alone it started 4-6 weeks after radiotherapy. Peripheral blood samples were drawn at six visits, namely V03 (baseline), V05, V07, V10, V12 and V13. Longitudinal TCRB deep sequencing was done for 20 to 25 treated patients, wherever samples were available for exploratory analyses. The roughly 33 treated patients were roughly 62% male and about 38% female, with a mean age of around 40 years. Beyond this particular receptor, the publication reports: The authors stated that sample limitations prevented analyses of patient blood samples from being reproduced. Changes in the top peripheral T cell clonotypes picked up by TCRB sequencing did not appear to be linked to pseudoprogression. Immune responses induced by the vaccine were seen in more than 85% of patients across multiple MHC alleles. Availability determined which PBMC samples were chosen for TCRB deep sequencing.

This clone was observed once. Its antigen is still unknown. No much larger clone exists at a distance of one base, and base qualities are not known. Explained via the paper, the time point label denotes: week 5, during vaccination. Each vaccine dose was 300 ug of a 20-mer mutant IDH1 peptide in Montanide, given subcutaneously with topical imiquimod. The donors had newly diagnosed IDH1-mutant astrocytomas of WHO grade 3 or 4 that showed loss of nuclear ATRX. The samples were drawn from NOA16, a multicentre, single-arm, open-label phase I trial in Germany that tested a mutant IDH1 peptide vaccine in humans for the first time. Genomic DNA for TCRB sequencing was extracted from EDTA blood using the DNeasy Blood and Tissue Kit. V is cut back by 4 bases and J by 7 bases, with 9 bases in the junction unmatched. Based on the germline V gene, the CDR1 and CDR2 sequences are SGHTA and FQGNSA. Its CDR3 holds 16 amino acids, cysteine through phenylalanine. The entry retains the CDR3 DNA only, 48 bases that are in frame from base 1.

Libraries were built with the immunoSEQ multiplex PCR assay. Rearranged TCR beta chain sequences were amplified using the hsTCRB Kit according to the manufacturer's protocol. Sequencing of TCRB libraries was carried out on an Illumina MiSeq. The source study handled its data this way. The kit vendor's proprietary platform handled demultiplexing, trimming and gene mapping. TCRdb carries this immuneACCESS record with in-frame sequences only. Its versions omit some clonotypes, under half of them owing to an unresolved V gene in the studies checked, with the rest unexplained. The V and J calls and clone size come from that table; D and trimming were worked out from the DNA. This sample gives tens of thousands of clones in total; approximately 80% of them show up just once. In total, the top ten clones hold approximately 7.7% of the sample.

This sequence originates from a man aged 40-50 years with glioma. Some clones in this sample may be carry-over from other donors' samples. The sequence is built from TRBV7-2 and TRBJ1-6, with 8 central nucleotides matching TRBD1. The sample consisted of PBMCs, taken from a glioma patient whose treatment included an IDH1 peptide vaccine. The encoded CDR3 is CASSSTARGRNSPLHF. The DNA is as follows: TGTGCCAGCAGCTCGACTGCCAGGGGGCGAAATTCACCCCTCCACTTT.